Shown below are 11 T cell receptor beta chains from a single sample sequenced in a study of metastatic and nonmetastatic thyroid tumors. Not a single patient had been given any form of treatment at any point before undergoing thyroid surgery. TCRdb reanalyzed the PCR reads via MiXCR. Of around 22,000 clones listed, 22% are singletons. Sequencing used blood. The receptors originated from a female donor with papillary thyroid cancer or a benign thyroid nodule (not recorded which). Some clones in this sample may be carry-over from other donors' samples.

This clone has a count of ten or more. The sample carries other DNA sequences with the same CDR3. The V call is TRBV5-6, the J call TRBJ2-5; no reliable D call. Trimming removed 2 bases from V and 1 base from J, with 12 bases in between. The germline V gene has CDR1 SGHDT and CDR2 YYEEEE. The CDR3 runs 15 residues. Here the CDR3 DNA reads TGTGCCAGCAGCTTTTTTGGGCTAGTCCAAGAGACCCAGTACTTC. Translating gives CASSFFGLVQETQYF.

In its sample, this clone was seen many times. This chain joins TRBV5-5 and TRBJ2-6; D call uncertain. The germline gives CDR1 SGHKS, CDR2 YYEKEE (reference sequence). With 0 bases removed from V and 2 bases from J, the gap between germline ends came to 9 bases. The CDR3 is 16 residues long. CDR3 protein: CASSLEGSPGANVLTF. For the CDR3, the DNA is TGTGCCAGCAGCTTGGAGGGCAGTCCTGGGGCCAACGTCCTGACTTTC. Supplemented by reference TRBV5-5 and TRBJ2-6, the full variable domain reads DAGVTQSPTHLIKTRGQQVTLRCSPISGHKSVSWYQQVLGQGPQFIFQYYEKEERGRGNFPDRFSARQFPNYSSELNVNALLLGDSALYLCASSLEGSPGANVLTFGAGSRLTVL.

This clone is deemed medium-sized. The rearrangement joins TRBV5-6 to TRBJ2-7; D ambiguous. Germline CDR1 is SGHDT and CDR2 is YYEEEE. This CDR3 has 15 amino acids. The V and J ends lost 3 bases and 4 bases respectively, with 17 bases between them. The CDR3 bases are TGTGCCAGCAGCTCGGCTGGTTCCGTCTGGTACGAGCAGTACTTC. It encodes CASSSAGSVWYEQYF.

Details on this clone: Compared with germline, one end of the junction differs, possibly owing to a read error. This rearrangement joins TRBV5-1 to TRBJ2-1; weak D call: TRBD1 (6 bases). Germline CDR1 and CDR2: SGHRS and YFSETQ. This CDR3 contains 16 residues. The CDR3 sequence is CASSTEPVARGDEHFF. The CDR3 DNA sequence: TGCGCCAGCAGCACGGAACCGGTTGCCAGGGGAGATGAGCATTTCTTC.

CDR3 region: CATSDPRGAGELFF. CDR3 bases: TGTGCCACCAGTGATCCGAGGGGGGCCGGGGAGCTGTTTTTT. This sequence joins TRBV24-1 and TRBJ2-2, with D perhaps assigned TRBD1 or TRBD2 (6 bases each). V lost 3 bases and J lost 6, with 10 bases in between. CDR1 is KGHDR and CDR2 is SFDVKD in the germline V gene. This CDR3 has 14 amino acids.

The J gene is TRBJ2-7, the V gene TRBV28; 7 bases agree with TRBD1. CDR3 length: 14 residues. The germline V gene has CDR1 MDHEN and CDR2 SYDVKM. J was trimmed by 6 bases and V by 6 bases; bases with no gene match: 11. This chain's CDR3 is CASRSPGQVVEQYF. In DNA form, the CDR3 reads TGTGCCAGCAGGTCTCCTGGACAGGTGGTCGAGCAGTACTTC.

This clone came up many times. This sequence joins TRBV12-3 or TRBV12-4 and TRBJ1-2; 7 positions agree with TRBD1. The CDR3 length is 14 residues. Trimming took 3 bases from V and 5 from J; bases not matched to a gene: 6. The CDR3 DNA is TGTGCCAGCAGTTTCACAGGGGCCGGGTATGGCTACACCTTC. This encodes CASSFTGAGYGYTF.

In this sample, this clone turned up many times. This may arise from a read error, as a much more abundant clone is one base away. The V and J genes are TRBV6-2 or TRBV6-3 and TRBJ2-7; TRBD1 matches 11 bases. Germline V gene lookup returns CDR1 MNHEY and CDR2 SVGEGT. The CDR3 has 16 amino acids. The CDR3 DNA reads as TGTGCCGGCAGCTTCGATCCGGGACAGGGGGGCTACGAGCAGTACTTC. This gives the protein CAGSFDPGQGGYEQYF.

This chain joins TRBV6-2 or TRBV6-3 and TRBJ1-2; maybe TRBD1 (5 bases). The germline CDR1 and CDR2 sequences are MNHEY and SVGEGT. This CDR3 is built from 13 residues. CDR3 DNA sequence: TGTGAAAGCAGTCCTGGGGGAAGGTATGGCTACACCTTC. This translates into CESSPGGRYGYTF.

The J gene is TRBJ2-7, the V gene TRBV6-1; 9 positions agree with TRBD2. The J segment lost 1 base and the V segment lost 6 bases, leaving 4 bases of the junction unmatched. This CDR3 is built from 14 residues. Looked up from germline, CDR1 is MNHNS and CDR2 is SASEGT. The CDR3 region has the DNA TGTGCCAGCAGCCTAGCGGGAAGGTCCTACGAGCAGTACTTC. Residues: CASSLAGRSYEQYF.

This clone was recorded at least ten times. The chain is built from TRBV2 and TRBJ2-3; the D gene is possibly TRBD2 (6 bases). Germline V gene data show CDR1 as SNHLY and CDR2 as FYNNEI. The length of the CDR3 is 14 residues. V was cut by 2 bases and J by 0 bases, with 6 bases left in between. The CDR3 DNA reads TGTGCCAGCAGTGAACGGGGGAGCACAGATACGCAGTATTTT. Translating gives CASSERGSTDTQYF. Drawing the rest from reference TRBV2 and TRBJ2-3, the complete variable domain is EPEVTQTPSHQVTQMGQEVILRCVPISNHLYFYWYRQILGQKVEFLVSFYNNEISEKSEIFDDQFSVERPDGSNFTLKIRSTKLEDSAMYFCASSERGSTDTQYFGPGTRLTVL.